A selection of T cell receptor beta chains follows, all from one sample in a study of blood T cell repertoires in COVID-19. Sequencing was performed with immunoSEQ multiplex PCR; in TCRdb, only in-frame clones are kept and a portion is missing. The sample contains roughly 260,000 clones, 87% of which appear only once. The sample comprised peripheral blood. These receptors were taken from a woman in her forties or fifties with acute or convalescent COVID-19. CDR3s include the opening cysteine and the closing phenylalanine or tryptophan. D genes are given only for firm matches. Where a row states a size, it is once, few, many or the class of an expanded clone; other rows omit it.

NA	TRBV6-6	NA	TRBJ1-3	TGTGCCAGCCGGGCGGACAGCATTGGAAACACCATATATTTT	CASRADSIGNTIYF
NA	TRBV5-1	NA	TRBJ1-3	TGCGCCAGCAGCTTGATTGGGGGGGCCTATGGAAACACCATATATTTT	CASSLIGGAYGNTIYF
TRBD2	TRBV28	NA	TRBJ2-2	TGTGCCAGCAGCCGAGCGGGAGGGCGCACCGGGGAGCTGTTTTTT	CASSRAGGRTGELFF
NA	TRBV7-2	few	TRBJ2-3	TGTGCCAGCAGCGCGACTAGCACAGATACGCAGTATTTT	CASSATSTDTQYF
NA	TRBV5-8	few	TRBJ2-3	TGTGCCAGCAGCTTAGGTGGGCGGAGCCAGGGAGATACGCAGTATTTT	CASSLGGRSQGDTQYF
NA	TRBV7-2	NA	TRBJ2-3	TGTGCCAGCAGCCCGCATCCGGGGTCAAAACGTCCCCCAGATACGCAGTATTTT	CASSPHPGSKRPPDTQYF
TRBD2	TRBV4-3	NA	TRBJ2-7	TGCGCCAGCAGCCAAGTTGGGCGGGGGACCTACGAGCAGTACTTC	CASSQVGRGTYEQYF
TRBD2	TRBV24-1	NA	TRBJ2-2	TGTGCCACCAGTGGGGGCGGACTAGCGGGAGAGGTCACCGGGGAGCTGTTTTTT	CATSGGGLAGEVTGELFF
TRBD1	TRBV19	NA	TRBJ1-2	TGTGCCAGTAGTACCCCCGGGACAGGGGGTGGCTACACCTTC	CASSTPGTGGGYTF
TRBD2	TRBV28	NA	TRBJ2-7	TGTGCCAGCAGTTTAAGCGGGATGGGGGAACGCTACGAGCAGTACTTC	CASSLSGMGERYEQYF
NA	TRBV10-1	NA	TRBJ1-5	TGCGCCAGCAGTGCCGTCTGTGGGGAGGAGTGGTGGAATCAGCCCCAGCATTTT	CASSAVCGEEWWNQPQHF
NA	TRBV6-5	NA	TRBJ2-1	TGTGCCAGCACCCCGGGGATTTCCTACAATGAGCAGTTCTTC	CASTPGISYNEQFF
NA	TRBV28	NA	TRBJ1-2	TGTGCCAGCAGTTTTAATGCGGTTTATGGCTACACCTTC	CASSFNAVYGYTF
TRBD1	TRBV7-2	NA	TRBJ1-5	TGTGCCAGCAGCTTGCGACAGGGGATCAATCAGCCCCAGCATTTT	CASSLRQGINQPQHF
NA	TRBV29-1	NA	TRBJ2-5	TGCAGCGTTGAATATAGGGGAGAGACCCAGTACTTC	CSVEYRGETQYF
NA	TRBV9	NA	TRBJ1-1	TGTGCCAGCAGCCCCCGGGGGGCCCAGGAAGCTTTCTTT	CASSPRGAQEAFF
NA	TRBV6-5	NA	TRBJ2-3	TGTGCCAGCAGTTACGAGGGAGATACGCAGTATTTT	CASSYEGDTQYF
NA	TRBV7-9	NA	TRBJ2-5	TGTGCCAGCAGCTTAATAGTGCTAGAGACCCAGTACTTC	CASSLIVLETQYF
NA	TRBV28	NA	TRBJ1-2	TGTGCCAGCAGTTTTTACGCCAGTATCTATGGCTACACCTTC	CASSFYASIYGYTF
TRBD1	TRBV12-3/TRBV12-4	NA	TRBJ2-7	TGTGCCAGCACCCCGGTGACAGGGAACGAGCAGTACTTC	CASTPVTGNEQYF
NA	TRBV18	NA	TRBJ1-5	TGTGCCAGCTCACCACGTCAGGGCAATCAGCCCCAGCATTTT	CASSPRQGNQPQHF
TRBD1	TRBV19	NA	TRBJ1-4	TGTGCCAGTAGTATCGGAGGGGGCGCGGGGGAAAAACTGTTTTTT	CASSIGGGAGEKLFF
TRBD2	TRBV19	NA	TRBJ2-5	TGTGCCAGTAGTATTTTAGCGGGAGGAGAGACCCAGTACTTC	CASSILAGGETQYF
NA	TRBV9	NA	TRBJ2-2	TGTGCCAGCAGCGTAGCGGCAGGGATTGTCGGGGAGCTGTTTTTT	CASSVAAGIVGELFF
NA	TRBV28	NA	TRBJ2-1	TGTGCCAGCAGTTTCCTTAATGAGCAGTTCTTC	CASSFLNEQFF
NA	TRBV27	NA	TRBJ2-2	TGTGCCAGCAGCCAAATTGGAGGGATTCCCGGGGAGCTGTTTTTT	CASSQIGGIPGELFF
TRBD2	TRBV28	NA	TRBJ2-3	TGTGCCAGCAGTACAGCGGGAGACGCCACAGATACGCAGTATTTT	CASSTAGDATDTQYF
TRBD1	TRBV4-1	NA	TRBJ1-2	TGCGCCAGCAGCCAAGAGGGACAGGGCGCCTATGGCTACACCTTC	CASSQEGQGAYGYTF
NA	TRBV5-1	NA	TRBJ1-4	TGCGCCAGCAGCTCCCAGGACCCGGGGGGTGAAAAACTGTTTTTT	CASSSQDPGGEKLFF
NA	TRBV12-3/TRBV12-4	few	TRBJ1-6	TGTGCCTCACAGAGCTCCTATAATTCACCCCTCCACTTT	CASQSSYNSPLHF